This TCR beta chain was sequenced during a study of early T cells in non-severe SARS-CoV-2 infection. Overall study context: The study sequenced bulk RNA from unsorted whole blood, with chains unpaired. Study-level points and caveats: Sequences matched to VDJdb favored anti-spike CD8 responses, while private and CD4 specificities were missed.

In its sample, this clonotype was seen many times. Its antigen is unknown. The V and J ends lost 0 bases and 1 base, in that order; junction bases with no gene match: 6. The CDR3 is made up of 17 amino acids. The germline gives CDR1 SGHAT, CDR2 FQNNGV. Attachment of unique molecular identifiers was made to individual cDNA molecules. TCRdb reprocessed the 5' RACE reads with MiXCR, giving one entry per CDR3 protein. The sample has over 85,000 distinct CDR3 sequences; approximately 15% are singletons. The gene calls are TRBV11-2 and TRBJ2-5, with 9 bases matching TRBD2. This receptor was obtained from an adult who was a healthcare worker with PCR-confirmed SARS-CoV-2 infection or an uninfected control (not recorded which). What was sequenced was whole blood. The CDR3 DNA follows: TGTGCCAGCAGCTTAGAGGGTAGCGGGGGACTCCAAGAGACCCAGTACTTC. Protein sequence: CASSLEGSGGLQETQYF.